These T cell receptor beta chains were read from a single sample in a study of beta chain features in type 1 diabetes. Sequencing was performed with immunoSEQ multiplex PCR; in TCRdb, only in-frame clones are kept and a portion is missing. The repertoire consists of more than 550,000 clones, with 11% to 15% occurring once and the leading ten covering around 0.04%. The sequencing sample was made of naive CD4+ T cells from blood. The receptor source for this set is a man in his late teens or twenties with type 1 diabetes. Each CDR3 is given with its conserved first and last residue. Fields, in order: D gene, V gene, clone size, J gene, CDR3 DNA, CDR3 protein. D genes are given only for firm matches. Size tells how often a clone was seen (once, few, many) or the class of an expanded clone, and some rows leave it out.

d_gene: -; v_gene: TRBV19; abundance: -; j_gene: TRBJ2-2; CDR3nt: TGTGCCAGTAGTATAACGACTGGGAACACCGGGGAGCTGTTTTTT; CDR3aa: CASSITTGNTGELFF
d_gene: -; v_gene: TRBV7-2; abundance: few; j_gene: TRBJ2-3; CDR3nt: TGTGCCAGCAGCCCCACGGCCACAGATACGCAGTATTTT; CDR3aa: CASSPTATDTQYF
d_gene: TRBD2; v_gene: TRBV6-5; abundance: few; j_gene: TRBJ2-2; CDR3nt: TGTGCCAGCAACGGCGGGGGAGACACCGGGGAGCTGTTTTTT; CDR3aa: CASNGGGDTGELFF
d_gene: TRBD1; v_gene: TRBV28; abundance: -; j_gene: TRBJ1-2; CDR3nt: TGTGCCAGCAGTGGCTCAGGGGGGAACTATGGCTACACCTTC; CDR3aa: CASSGSGGNYGYTF
d_gene: -; v_gene: TRBV5-4; abundance: -; j_gene: TRBJ2-7; CDR3nt: TGTGCCAGCAGCCCGGGCGTGGGCGCAACCTACGAGCAGTACTTC; CDR3aa: CASSPGVGATYEQYF
d_gene: -; v_gene: TRBV9; abundance: -; j_gene: TRBJ2-5; CDR3nt: TGTGCCAGCAGCTTTGGCGGGACCCGAGAGACCCAGTACTTC; CDR3aa: CASSFGGTRETQYF
d_gene: -; v_gene: TRBV30; abundance: -; j_gene: TRBJ1-2; CDR3nt: TGTGCCTGGAGAGTGGTCGGCTACACCTTC; CDR3aa: CAWRVVGYTF
d_gene: -; v_gene: TRBV25-1; abundance: few; j_gene: TRBJ2-3; CDR3nt: TGTGCCAGCAGTGAGGTTGGGGGTACTAGCACAGATACGCAGTATTTT; CDR3aa: CASSEVGGTSTDTQYF
d_gene: -; v_gene: TRBV29-1; abundance: few; j_gene: TRBJ2-7; CDR3nt: TGCAGCGTTGATGGGTCCGGGGGTCGCGGCGAGCAGTACTTC; CDR3aa: CSVDGSGGRGEQYF
d_gene: -; v_gene: TRBV7-2; abundance: few; j_gene: TRBJ2-7; CDR3nt: TGTGCCAGCAGCCCCGGGAGTTGGTCCATTTACGAGCAGTACTTC; CDR3aa: CASSPGSWSIYEQYF
d_gene: -; v_gene: TRBV5-1; abundance: few; j_gene: TRBJ1-2; CDR3nt: TGCGCCAGCAGCTTGGTAAAGGGAACTGATGGCTACACCTTC; CDR3aa: CASSLVKGTDGYTF
d_gene: -; v_gene: TRBV7-9; abundance: -; j_gene: TRBJ2-6; CDR3nt: TGTGCCAGCAGCTTACCAATGACAGCCTCTGGGGCCAACGTCCTGACTTTC; CDR3aa: CASSLPMTASGANVLTF
d_gene: -; v_gene: TRBV4-3; abundance: few; j_gene: TRBJ2-2; CDR3nt: TGCGCCAGCAGCCGTCTTGGGGCGGGCACCGGGGAGCTGTTTTTT; CDR3aa: CASSRLGAGTGELFF
d_gene: TRBD2; v_gene: TRBV25-1; abundance: few; j_gene: TRBJ2-5; CDR3nt: TGTGCCAGCGGACGGACTAGTGGAGAGACCCAGTACTTC; CDR3aa: CASGRTSGETQYF
d_gene: TRBD1; v_gene: TRBV18; abundance: few; j_gene: TRBJ2-2; CDR3nt: TGTGCCAGCTCACCACCAGGGACAGCGAACACCGGGGAGCTGTTTTTT; CDR3aa: CASSPPGTANTGELFF
d_gene: TRBD1; v_gene: TRBV7-2; abundance: -; j_gene: TRBJ2-7; CDR3nt: TGTGCCAGCAGCACGACGACAGGGATCTCCTACGAGCAGTACTTC; CDR3aa: CASSTTTGISYEQYF
d_gene: TRBD1; v_gene: TRBV7-2; abundance: -; j_gene: TRBJ1-2; CDR3nt: TGTGCCAGCAGCTCGGACACAGGGGGCTATGGCTACACCTTC; CDR3aa: CASSSDTGGYGYTF
d_gene: TRBD2; v_gene: TRBV19; abundance: few; j_gene: TRBJ2-3; CDR3nt: TGTGCCACCGGGGGGGACACCCGCAAGTATTTT; CDR3aa: CATGGDTRKYF
d_gene: TRBD1; v_gene: TRBV25-1; abundance: -; j_gene: TRBJ1-2; CDR3nt: TGTGCCAGCAGTGAATTAAGTTTAGGGACAGAGGCAGATGGCTACACCTTC; CDR3aa: CASSELSLGTEADGYTF
d_gene: -; v_gene: TRBV6-1; abundance: -; j_gene: TRBJ1-2; CDR3nt: TGTGCCAGCAGGCGACAGTTCAACTATGGCTACACCTTC; CDR3aa: CASRRQFNYGYTF
d_gene: -; v_gene: TRBV29-1; abundance: -; j_gene: TRBJ1-1; CDR3nt: TGCAGCGTTGGACAGTTTGACACTGAAGCTTTCTTT; CDR3aa: CSVGQFDTEAFF
d_gene: -; v_gene: TRBV29-1; abundance: few; j_gene: TRBJ2-3; CDR3nt: TGCAGCGCCGCGGACTCCACAGATACGCAGTATTTT; CDR3aa: CSAADSTDTQYF
d_gene: TRBD2; v_gene: TRBV2; abundance: few; j_gene: TRBJ2-7; CDR3nt: TGTGCCGGCCAAGAGGGACTAGGGGACGAGCAGTACTTC; CDR3aa: CAGQEGLGDEQYF
d_gene: -; v_gene: TRBV4-1; abundance: -; j_gene: TRBJ1-3; CDR3nt: TGCGCCAGCAGCCAAGGTGGGACGGCGGGAAGGACTGGAAACACCATATATTTT; CDR3aa: CASSQGGTAGRTGNTIYF
d_gene: -; v_gene: TRBV6-5; abundance: -; j_gene: TRBJ1-2; CDR3nt: TGTGCCAGCAGTCGCAGGGTTACTGAGTATGGCTACACCTTC; CDR3aa: CASSRRVTEYGYTF
d_gene: -; v_gene: TRBV14; abundance: -; j_gene: TRBJ1-1; CDR3nt: TGTGCCAGCAGCGCTGTCAGGGGCTCTAAGGGGGAAGCTTTCTTT; CDR3aa: CASSAVRGSKGEAFF
d_gene: -; v_gene: TRBV21-1; abundance: -; j_gene: TRBJ1-1; CDR3nt: TGTGCCAGCAGCAAAAGAGCTTTCTTT; CDR3aa: CASSKRAFF
d_gene: TRBD1; v_gene: TRBV7-9; abundance: few; j_gene: TRBJ1-1; CDR3nt: TGTGCCAGCAGCTGGACAGGGGGCTCGGCTGAAGCTTTCTTT; CDR3aa: CASSWTGGSAEAFF
d_gene: TRBD1; v_gene: TRBV9; abundance: few; j_gene: TRBJ1-2; CDR3nt: TGTGCCAGCAGCGTCGTCGGGACAGGAAACTATGGCTACACCTTC; CDR3aa: CASSVVGTGNYGYTF
d_gene: -; v_gene: TRBV5-4; abundance: -; j_gene: TRBJ2-6; CDR3nt: TGTGCCAGCAGCTACGGACAGATGGACGTCCTGACTTTC; CDR3aa: CASSYGQMDVLTF
d_gene: -; v_gene: TRBV9; abundance: few; j_gene: TRBJ1-5; CDR3nt: TGTGCCAGCAGCCCAACGAACAATCAGCCCCAGCATTTT; CDR3aa: CASSPTNNQPQHF
d_gene: -; v_gene: TRBV18; abundance: few; j_gene: TRBJ2-7; CDR3nt: TGTGCCAGCTCACAGGCGGGCGTAATCTCCTACGAGCAGTACTTC; CDR3aa: CASSQAGVISYEQYF
d_gene: TRBD2; v_gene: TRBV7-2; abundance: -; j_gene: TRBJ2-3; CDR3nt: TGTGCCAGCAGCCTAACTAGCGGGAGATATCTAGATACGCAGTATTTT; CDR3aa: CASSLTSGRYLDTQYF
d_gene: -; v_gene: TRBV5-1; abundance: few; j_gene: TRBJ2-1; CDR3nt: TGCGCCAGCAGCTTGGCAGCCCAGCGGACTATAAACAATGAGCAGTTCTTC; CDR3aa: CASSLAAQRTINNEQFF
d_gene: TRBD2; v_gene: TRBV7-9; abundance: -; j_gene: TRBJ2-3; CDR3nt: TGTGCCAGCAGCTTACTTATAGCGGGGTTACACACAGATACGCAGTATTTT; CDR3aa: CASSLLIAGLHTDTQYF
d_gene: -; v_gene: TRBV15; abundance: few; j_gene: TRBJ2-1; CDR3nt: TGTGCCACCAGCAGAGATGAAGAAGCGCCTCTTAATAATGAGCAGTTCTTC; CDR3aa: CATSRDEEAPLNNEQFF
d_gene: TRBD1; v_gene: TRBV9; abundance: -; j_gene: TRBJ2-5; CDR3nt: TGTGCCAGCAGCGCACCCCCCAGACAGGGAACAAGCCTAGAGACCCAGTACTTC; CDR3aa: CASSAPPRQGTSLETQYF
d_gene: TRBD1; v_gene: TRBV10-3; abundance: -; j_gene: TRBJ2-7; CDR3nt: TGTGCCATCAGTGGAGGGACAGGGGTTTCCTACGAGCAGTACTTC; CDR3aa: CAISGGTGVSYEQYF
d_gene: TRBD1; v_gene: TRBV11-2; abundance: few; j_gene: TRBJ2-2; CDR3nt: TGTGCCAGCAGCTCCTCCGGGACAGGGATGACCGGGGAGCTGTTTTTT; CDR3aa: CASSSSGTGMTGELFF
d_gene: -; v_gene: TRBV19; abundance: few; j_gene: TRBJ1-2; CDR3nt: TGTGCCAGCCTCCAACCTGGGCCCGGTAGCTATGGCTACACCTTC; CDR3aa: CASLQPGPGSYGYTF
d_gene: -; v_gene: TRBV28; abundance: few; j_gene: TRBJ1-2; CDR3nt: TGTGCCAGCAGCTTGACCTATTATGGCTACACCTTC; CDR3aa: CASSLTYYGYTF
d_gene: -; v_gene: TRBV11-3; abundance: -; j_gene: TRBJ2-1; CDR3nt: TGTGCCAGCAGCTTAGATTGGTCGGACAGTCCAAAAACCAATGAGCAGTTCTTC; CDR3aa: CASSLDWSDSPKTNEQFF
d_gene: -; v_gene: TRBV5-6; abundance: -; j_gene: TRBJ1-2; CDR3nt: TGTGCCAGCAGCGCCGGACAGTATGGCTACACCTTC; CDR3aa: CASSAGQYGYTF
d_gene: TRBD2; v_gene: TRBV19; abundance: -; j_gene: TRBJ2-3; CDR3nt: TGTGCCAGTAGTATAGACGGACTAGTCCAGGATACGCAGTATTTT; CDR3aa: CASSIDGLVQDTQYF
d_gene: TRBD1; v_gene: TRBV23-1; abundance: few; j_gene: TRBJ2-7; CDR3nt: TGCGCCAGCAGTCAACTGGGTCGGACAGGAAAGGGCTACGAGCAGTACTTC; CDR3aa: CASSQLGRTGKGYEQYF
d_gene: -; v_gene: TRBV6-5; abundance: few; j_gene: TRBJ2-6; CDR3nt: TGTGCCAGCAGTTACCTGGGGGGATCTGGGGCCAACGTCCTGACTTTC; CDR3aa: CASSYLGGSGANVLTF
d_gene: -; v_gene: TRBV25-1; abundance: -; j_gene: TRBJ1-3; CDR3nt: TGTGCCAGCAGTGACCCAGGCGGCTCTGGAAACACCATATATTTT; CDR3aa: CASSDPGGSGNTIYF
d_gene: TRBD2; v_gene: TRBV4-1; abundance: few; j_gene: TRBJ2-2; CDR3nt: TGCGCCAGCAGCCAAGATAGGGCGGGAGGTAACACCGGGGAGCTGTTTTTT; CDR3aa: CASSQDRAGGNTGELFF